What follows are 15 T cell receptor beta chains derived from one specimen sequenced in a study of blood T cells in healthy people across ages. Sample-barcoded 5' priming and a J-beta primer mix drove a second PCR of 7 to 11 cycles. TCRdb re-called the 5' RACE reads with MiXCR, one entry per CDR3 protein. Of 1.5 million to 2 million distinct CDR3 sequences in the sample, about 28% were seen once. Sequencing used blood. These receptors originate from a woman aged 25 to 45 in good health.

This clonotype was picked up a small number of times. This chain links TRBV7-2 with TRBJ1-1, with D possibly matching TRBD1 (5 bases). V lost 3 bases, J lost 6 bases, and 17 bases lay in between. CDR1 and CDR2 (germline): SGHTA, FQGNSA. The CDR3 has 15 amino acids. The CDR3 protein is CASSFKRGEISEAFF. Written as DNA, the CDR3 is TGTGCCAGCAGCTTTAAGCGGGGCGAGATTTCTGAAGCTTTCTTT.

The chain carries TRBV9 and TRBJ2-3, with TRBD2 as a possible D gene (6 bases). V lost 2 bases and J 2 bases, leaving 12 bases between the germline ends. The CDR3 is made up of 15 amino acids. CDR1 SGDLS and CDR2 YYNGEE come from the germline V gene. CDR3 sequence: CASSVRAGNTDTQYF. CDR3 bases: TGTGCCAGCAGCGTTAGGGCGGGGAACACAGATACGCAGTATTTT.

The rearrangement uses TRBV12-3 or TRBV12-4 and TRBJ1-1; no clear D gene. The V and J ends lost 6 bases and 2 bases respectively, with 13 bases between them. The CDR3 extends over 14 amino acids. CDR3 protein: CASRTTVANTEAFF. CDR3 nucleotide sequence: TGTGCCAGCAGGACAACGGTTGCTAACACTGAAGCTTTCTTT.

The CDR3 DNA reads TGCGCCAGCACCGCGGGGGGAGCTAATGAAAAACTGTTTTTT. This gives the protein CASTAGGANEKLFF. J is TRBJ1-4 and V is TRBV5-1; a possible D gene is TRBD1 (5 bases). The CDR3 has 14 amino acids. Trimming took off 6 bases at V and 3 bases at J, with 12 bases between the two ends. Germline lookup yields CDR1 SGHRS and CDR2 YFSETQ.

This clonotype was seen only a few times. The V gene is TRBV5-1, the J gene TRBJ2-3; possibly TRBD1 for D (5 bases). The CDR3 contains 14 residues. Germline lookup yields CDR1 SGHRS and CDR2 YFSETQ. Trimming removed 0 bases from V and 6 bases from J, with 11 bases in between. The CDR3 nucleotides read TGCGCCAGCAGCTTGGCACCCGACAGCGATACGCAGTATTTT. This gives the protein CASSLAPDSDTQYF.

This clonotype was detected only a few times. The chain joins TRBV28 to TRBJ1-4; D is unclear. The CDR3 is 13 amino acids. The germline gives CDR1 MDHEN, CDR2 SYDVKM. The V end was cut by 2 bases, the J end by 8 bases, with 9 bases between. The CDR3 is CASSLAWREKLFF. CDR3 DNA sequence: TGTGCCAGCAGTTTAGCTTGGCGGGAAAAACTGTTTTTT.

The V gene is TRBV12-3 or TRBV12-4, the J gene TRBJ1-4, with 10 bases fitting TRBD1. The CDR3 covers 17 residues. V was clipped by 6 bases and J by 4 bases; unmatched bases: 11. The CDR3 nucleotides are TGTGCCAGCAGCCACTCCCGGGACAGGGGTTTTAATGAAAAACTGTTTTTT. It codes for CASSHSRDRGFNEKLFF.

This chain connects TRBV9 to TRBJ2-1; 8 bases line up with TRBD2. The CDR3 totals 14 residues. With V trimmed by 5 bases and J by 6 bases, 7 bases remained unmatched. Germline loops: CDR1 SGDLS, CDR2 YYNGEE. The CDR3 loop is CASRPGLVPNEQFF. In nucleotides, the CDR3 is TGTGCCAGCAGACCGGGACTAGTTCCCAATGAGCAGTTCTTC.

The chain joins TRBV12-3 or TRBV12-4 to TRBJ2-3; D possibly corresponds to TRBD1 (5 bases). V gave up 5 bases and J gave up 0 bases, with 12 bases separating them. The CDR3 is 15 amino acids. CDR3: CASSTWNRSTDTQYF. DNA of the CDR3: TGTGCCAGCAGTACCTGGAACAGGAGCACAGATACGCAGTATTTT.

This clonotype was counted many times. This chain uses TRBV20-1 with TRBJ2-7; D possibly corresponds to TRBD1 (7 bases). Trimming stripped 2 bases from V and 4 bases from J, with 15 bases between. Germline V gene sequence: CDR1 DFQATT, CDR2 SNEGSKA (reference sequence). The CDR3 extends over 14 amino acids. The CDR3 DNA follows: TGCAGTGCTAGACGGGGGACAGATGGATACGAGCAGTACTTC. Residues: CSARRGTDGYEQYF.

The CDR3 DNA sequence: TGTGCCAGCAGTTTTGATGCCCGGCCCACAGATACGCAGTATTTT. Amino acid sequence: CASSFDARPTDTQYF. This chain joins TRBV12-3 or TRBV12-4 and TRBJ2-3; D gene uncertain. The CDR3 is 15 residues long. Trimming removed 3 bases at V and 2 bases at J, with 12 bases between.

This clonotype was detected a few times. V usage is TRBV6-2 or TRBV6-3 and J usage is TRBJ2-1; D unresolved. V gave up 2 bases and J gave up 12 bases, with 11 bases separating them. The CDR3 covers 12 residues. Germline values: CDR1 MNHEY, CDR2 SVGEGT. The CDR3 nucleotides are TGTGCCAGCAGTTACAGTGGGGTTACGCAGTTCTTC. Translated, it gives CASSYSGVTQFF.

The sample holds many counts of this clonotype. J is TRBJ2-1 and V is TRBV11-3, with D possibly being TRBD2 (6 bases). V lost 5 bases to trimming and J lost 7 bases, with 12 bases between them. From germline, CDR1 is SGHNT and CDR2 YENEEA. This CDR3 comprises 13 residues. CDR3 region: CASSQEGSNEQFF. The DNA for the CDR3 is TGTGCCAGCAGCCAGGAGGGAAGTAATGAGCAGTTCTTC.

This clonotype was recorded many times. The V call is TRBV20-1, the J call TRBJ2-1, with 10 bases matching TRBD2. CDR1 DFQATT and CDR2 SNEGSKA come from the germline V gene (reference sequence). With 5 bases clipped from V and 2 bases from J, the junction kept 6 bases outside the gene matches. There are 15 residues in the CDR3. DNA of the CDR3: TGCAGTGCTGTTACTAGCGGGATAACCTACAATGAGCAGTTCTTC. This translates into CSAVTSGITYNEQFF.

This chain joins TRBV30 and TRBJ2-7, with TRBD1 as a possible D gene (5 bases). Germline V gene data show CDR1 as GTSNPN and CDR2 as SVGIG (reference sequence). V was pared by 2 bases and J by 4 bases, with 9 bases between. This CDR3 region has 12 residues. DNA for the CDR3: TGTGCCTGGAGTAGGGGCCAATACGAGCAGTACTTC. Its protein is CAWSRGQYEQYF.